The 21 T cell receptor beta chains in this list originate from one sample, sequenced in a study of blood T cell repertoires in COVID-19. Here immunoSEQ multiplex PCR was the method, and the copy in TCRdb shows in-frame clones only, minus some. The sample shows some 43,000 clones, around 87% of them seen only once. Sequenced material: peripheral blood. These receptors were taken from a human donor in a cohort sampled during active COVID-19.

The V gene is TRBV28, the J gene TRBJ1-4; D unresolved. Looked up from germline, CDR1 is MDHEN and CDR2 is SYDVKM. V shed 2 bases and J shed 7 bases, with 8 bases lying between them. The length of the CDR3 is 13 residues. The CDR3 loop is CASSLGLSEKLFF. CDR3 nucleotide sequence: TGTGCCAGCAGTTTAGGGCTAAGTGAAAAACTGTTTTTT.

The V and J genes are TRBV7-8 and TRBJ1-6; D might be TRBD1 (6 bases). The CDR3 extends over 15 amino acids. Trimming stripped 5 bases from V and 8 bases from J, with 16 bases between. Germline V gene data show CDR1 as SGHVS and CDR2 as FQNEAQ. The CDR3, as DNA: TGTGCCAGCAGCCCTAAGGACAGTCTATATTCACCCCTCCACTTT. It yields the protein CASSPKDSLYSPLHF.

The chain carries TRBV29-1 and TRBJ2-7; D uncertain. The length of the CDR3 is 13 residues. CDR1 and CDR2 from the germline V gene are SQVTM and ANQGSEA. With 4 bases removed from V and 2 bases from J, the gap between germline ends came to 12 bases. CDR3 DNA sequence: TGCAGCGTTGGGTTAGGTCTAGCCTACGAGCAGTACTTC. It codes for CSVGLGLAYEQYF.

The CDR3 loop is CASSGQGGSNQPQHF. The CDR3 DNA follows: TGTGCCAGTAGCGGACAGGGGGGGAGCAATCAGCCCCAGCATTTT. The J gene is TRBJ1-5, the V gene TRBV19, with 10 bases lining up with TRBD1. CDR3 length equals 15 residues. After removal of 6 bases from V and 1 base from J, the junction contained 3 bases not matched to a gene. Germline-derived CDR1 and CDR2 are LNHDA and SQIVND (reference sequence).

The rearrangement joins TRBV27 to TRBJ2-1; TRBD2 might be the D (7 bases). Germline CDR1 and CDR2: MNHEY and SMNVEV (reference sequence). V lost 3 bases and J 8 bases, leaving 11 bases between the germline ends. The CDR3 contains 13 residues. CDR3 DNA sequence: TGTGCCAGCAGTTTGGGGAGGGGGTATGAGCAGTTCTTC. Translation gives CASSLGRGYEQFF.

This rearrangement joins TRBV28 to TRBJ2-3; no reliable D call. The CDR3 runs 13 residues. The germline CDR1 and CDR2 sequences are MDHEN and SYDVKM. V dropped 2 bases and J dropped 6 bases, with 9 bases sitting between them. This CDR3 reads CASSLARWDTQYF. CDR3 nucleotides: TGTGCCAGCAGTTTAGCCCGGTGGGATACGCAGTATTTT.

This chain links TRBV28 with TRBJ2-7; D gene ambiguous. Germline V gives CDR1 MDHEN, CDR2 SYDVKM. CDR3 length: 12 residues. Trimming removed 4 bases at V and 6 bases at J, with 10 bases between. The CDR3 DNA reads TGTGCCAGCAGTTCCTACCTCGGCGAGCAGTACTTC. This gives the protein CASSSYLGEQYF.

This rearrangement joins TRBV2 to TRBJ2-1, with 7 bases identical to TRBD1. J gave up 12 bases and V 3 bases, and 11 bases lay outside the gene matches. The CDR3 has 14 residues. Germline V gene lookup returns CDR1 SNHLY and CDR2 FYNNEI. CDR3 amino acids: CASSDRGQSGPQFF. As DNA, the CDR3 is TGTGCCAGCAGTGATAGGGGACAGTCGGGACCGCAGTTCTTC.

This clone was detected only once. The rearrangement joins TRBV7-9 to TRBJ1-4, with 9 bases aligning to TRBD1. CDR1 and CDR2 from the germline V gene are SEHNR and FQNEAQ (reference sequence). The CDR3 is made up of 14 amino acids. The V and J ends lost 5 bases and 5 bases, in that order; junction bases with no gene match: 3. CDR3 DNA sequence: TGTGCCAGCAGCCCCGGGACAGGGAATGAAAAACTGTTTTTT. The encoded protein is CASSPGTGNEKLFF.

The chain carries TRBV27 and TRBJ2-1; the D gene is possibly TRBD2 (5 bases). The CDR3 has 15 amino acids. The V gene lost 5 bases and the J gene lost 6 bases, with 17 bases spanning the gap. Germline values: CDR1 MNHEY, CDR2 SMNVEV (reference sequence). The CDR3 nucleotides are TGTGCCAGCAGTCCCCGGGAAGTGTCGGGCAATGAGCAGTTCTTC. This translates into CASSPREVSGNEQFF.

This clone is a singleton in its sample. The chain carries TRBV7-7 and TRBJ2-1; 15 bases fit TRBD2. CDR1 is SSHAT, CDR2 FNYEAQ, per germline (reference sequence). V shed 5 bases, J shed 0 bases, and the junction held 2 bases outside the gene matches. The length of the CDR3 is 17 residues. DNA of the CDR3: TGTGCCAGCAGCCTGGGACTAGCGGGGGGCTCCTACAATGAGCAGTTCTTC. Encoded protein: CASSLGLAGGSYNEQFF.

The rearrangement links TRBV11-2 to TRBJ2-5, with 8 bases matching TRBD1. CDR1 and CDR2 from the germline V gene are SGHAT and FQNNGV. The CDR3 is 14 residues long. Trimming at V came to 9 bases and at J to 7 bases, leaving 13 bases not matched to a gene. The CDR3 nucleotides read TGTGCCAGTACCCTCTACGGACAGGGTGGGACCCAGTACTTC. This sequence encodes CASTLYGQGGTQYF.

The chain is built from TRBV6-5 and TRBJ2-7, with 10 bases identical to TRBD2. With 4 bases clipped from V and 6 bases from J, the junction kept 6 bases outside the gene matches. CDR3 length: 14 residues. Germline lookup yields CDR1 MNHEY and CDR2 SVGAGI. CDR3 DNA: TGTGCCAGCAGTTCCCGGACTAGCGGTTCCGAGCAGTACTTC. It specifies CASSSRTSGSEQYF.

The rearrangement joins TRBV3-1 (or the pseudogene TRBV3-2) to TRBJ2-1; D is undetermined. The CDR3 has 11 residues. The V end lost 7 bases, the J end lost 6 bases, and 7 bases lay between the germline ends. The germline V gene has CDR1 LGHDT and CDR2 YNNKEL (reference sequence). The CDR3 here is CASTSLNEQFF. CDR3 nucleotide sequence: TGTGCCAGCACTTCCCTCAATGAGCAGTTCTTC.

V and J are TRBV24-1 and TRBJ1-5; D is unclear. The ends were cut back, 1 base at V and 6 bases at J, with 9 bases in the middle. Germline V gene lookup returns CDR1 KGHDR and CDR2 SFDVKD. The CDR3 is made up of 14 amino acids. CDR3 protein: CATSDFRDSQPQHF. CDR3 in DNA: TGTGCCACCAGTGATTTCCGCGATAGTCAGCCCCAGCATTTT.

The chain recombines TRBV12-1 with TRBJ2-1; the table gives TRBD2 as D, unverified against the DNA. TRBV12-1 is designated a pseudogene. The CDR3 has 14 amino acids. Written as DNA, the CDR3 is TGTGCCAGCTTACGGGCGGGAGAGCACAATGAGCAGTTCTTC. The encoded protein is CASLRAGEHNEQFF.

This clone showed up just once. The rearrangement links TRBV29-1 to TRBJ2-3, with 8 bases identical to TRBD2. J was trimmed by 4 bases and V by 6 bases; bases with no gene match: 12. The germline CDR1 and CDR2 sequences are SQVTM and ANQGSEA. The CDR3 loop spans 15 amino acids. The CDR3 protein is CSVDPGLAGSDTQYF. CDR3 coding DNA: TGCAGCGTCGACCCGGGGCTAGCGGGTTCAGATACGCAGTATTTT.

The count of this clone is one. The chain employs TRBV11-2 and TRBJ2-5, with 11 bases lining up with TRBD2. CDR1 and CDR2 from the germline V gene are SGHAT and FQNNGV. The J segment lost 5 bases and the V segment lost 4 bases, leaving 15 bases of the junction unmatched. The CDR3 spans 18 residues. CDR3 protein: CASSSGRRGPSGRETQYF. In nucleotides, the CDR3 is TGTGCCAGCAGCTCCGGGAGGAGGGGGCCTAGCGGGAGGGAGACCCAGTACTTC.

This chain links TRBV28 with TRBJ2-3, with 7 bases that match TRBD2. There are 18 residues in the CDR3. Germline assignment: CDR1 MDHEN and CDR2 SYDVKM. V lost 2 bases, J lost 2 bases, and 13 bases stayed unmatched. The CDR3 DNA reads TGTGCCAGCAGTTTACATGCTTCACTAGCGAGTTCCACAGATACGCAGTATTTT. Amino acid sequence: CASSLHASLASSTDTQYF.

The rearrangement joins TRBV7-8 to TRBJ2-7; possible D gene TRBD2, 5 bases. The CDR3 loop spans 14 amino acids. V shed 5 bases and J shed 2 bases, with 13 bases lying between them. Looked up from germline, CDR1 is SGHVS and CDR2 is FQNEAQ. CDR3 loop: CASSPWTETYEQYF. CDR3 bases: TGTGCCAGCAGCCCCTGGACTGAAACCTACGAGCAGTACTTC.

The genes are TRBV15 and TRBJ2-1; 7 positions match TRBD1. CDR3 length: 15 amino acids. After removal of 2 bases from V and 3 bases from J, the junction contained 4 bases not matched to a gene. Germline CDR1 LNHNV, CDR2 YYDKDF (reference sequence). CDR3 bases: TGTGCCACCAGCAGATCAGGGGACAGCTACAATGAGCAGTTCTTC. This translates into CATSRSGDSYNEQFF.